The 25 T cell receptor beta chains below all came from one sample that was sequenced in a study of T cell responses to AZD1222 COVID-19 vaccine. The assay was immunoSEQ multiplex PCR, and TCRdb's table has in-frame clones only and misses some. In the table there are about 140,000 clones, roughly 90% of which are singletons. The sequenced sample was peripheral blood, obtained on day 0 of AZD1222 vaccination. The receptors derive from an adult in good health.

The gene calls are TRBV6-6 and TRBJ1-3; D is possibly TRBD1 (5 bases). The CDR3 contains 14 residues. Germline-derived CDR1 and CDR2 are MNHNY and SVGAGI (reference sequence). Trimming cost V 4 bases and J 0 bases, with 7 bases left between them. The CDR3 loop is CASSSDNSGNTIYF. Here the CDR3 DNA reads TGTGCCAGCAGTTCGGACAACTCTGGAAACACCATATATTTT.

This clone was detected once. The chain links TRBV19 to TRBJ2-2; a possible D gene is TRBD1 (5 bases). The germline CDR1 and CDR2 sequences are LNHDA and SQIVND (reference sequence). The CDR3 has 16 amino acids. The V end lost 4 bases, the J end lost 0 bases, and 12 bases lay between the germline ends. CDR3 DNA sequence: TGTGCCAGTAGTACTCGGACACGCGCGAACACCGGGGAGCTGTTTTTT. Protein sequence: CASSTRTRANTGELFF.

V usage is TRBV15 and J usage is TRBJ1-5; 8 bases map to TRBD1. Germline CDR1 is LNHNV and CDR2 is YYDKDF (reference sequence). Unmatched junction bases numbered 1, after V lost 3 bases and J lost 3 bases. The length of the CDR3 is 14 residues. The CDR3 region is CATSRDRVNQPQHF. In DNA, the CDR3 is TGTGCCACCAGCAGGGACAGGGTCAATCAGCCCCAGCATTTT. Full variable domain (rest looked up from reference TRBV15 and TRBJ1-5): DAMVIQNPRYQVTQFGKPVTLSCSQTLNHNVMYWYQQKSSQAPKLLFHYYDKDFNNEADTPDNFQSRRPNTSFCFLDIRSPGLGDTAMYLCATSRDRVNQPQHFGDGTRLSIL.

V usage is TRBV13 and J usage is TRBJ1-2; 7 nucleotides match TRBD1. Germline loops: CDR1 PRHDT, CDR2 FYEKMQ (reference sequence). The CDR3 consists of 15 residues. V shed 5 bases, J shed 7 bases, and the junction held 13 bases outside the gene matches. CDR3 amino acids: CASSKSQGVESGYTF. CDR3 DNA: TGTGCCAGCAGCAAATCCCAGGGGGTTGAAAGTGGCTACACCTTC.

A single count supports this clone. This chain uses TRBV27 with TRBJ1-2; tentative D call: TRBD1 (6 bases). V lost 6 bases, J lost 5 bases, and 19 bases lay in between. The germline CDR1 and CDR2 sequences are MNHEY and SMNVEV (reference sequence). CDR3 length: 15 amino acids. CDR3 sequence reads: CASSPWGAIRYGYTF. DNA of the CDR3: TGTGCCAGCAGCCCCTGGGGGGCTATACGGTATGGCTACACCTTC.

This chain connects TRBV5-1 to TRBJ1-6; 8 nucleotides match TRBD1. Trimming removed 1 base from V and 8 bases from J; junction bases left unmatched: 5. Germline values: CDR1 SGHRS, CDR2 YFSETQ. The CDR3 runs 15 residues. The CDR3 protein is CASSLNSGGYSPLHF. The CDR3 region has the DNA TGCGCCAGCAGCTTGAATTCAGGGGGCTATTCACCCCTCCACTTT. Using reference TRBV5-1 and TRBJ1-6 for the parts outside the CDR3, the full variable domain is KAGVTQTPRYLIKTRGQQVTLSCSPISGHRSVSWYQQTPGQGLQFLFEYFSETQRNKGNFPGRFSGRQFSNSRSEMNVSTLELGDSALYLCASSLNSGGYSPLHFGNGTRLTVT.

The chain carries TRBV24-1 and TRBJ1-2; 7 bases align to TRBD1. The V and J ends lost 3 bases and 4 bases, in that order; junction bases with no gene match: 10. This CDR3 has 16 residues. The germline CDR1 and CDR2 sequences are KGHDR and SFDVKD. CDR3: CATSDRRTGQPYGYTF. The DNA of the CDR3 is TGTGCCACCAGTGATCGAAGGACAGGCCAGCCCTATGGCTACACCTTC.

This chain joins TRBV28 and TRBJ1-1; TRBD1 aligns across 8 bases. The V gene's germline CDR1 is MDHEN and CDR2 SYDVKM. J lost 4 bases, V lost 6 bases, and 10 bases had no gene match. This CDR3 has 15 amino acids. As DNA, the CDR3 is TGTGCCAGCAGCCCGTTTCGGACAGGGCGCACTGAAGCTTTCTTT. As protein: CASSPFRTGRTEAFF. Full variable domain (rest looked up from reference TRBV28 and TRBJ1-1): DVKVTQSSRYLVKRTGEKVFLECVQDMDHENMFWYRQDPGLGLRLIYFSYDVKMKEKGDIPEGYSVSREKKERFSLILESASTNQTSMYLCASSPFRTGRTEAFFGQGTRLTVV.

The chain's CDR3 is CASSVEGTRATEAFF. DNA of the CDR3: TGTGCCAGCAGCGTAGAGGGGACAAGGGCCACTGAAGCTTTCTTT. The chain recombines TRBV9 with TRBJ1-1; possible D gene TRBD1, 6 bases. With 0 bases removed from V and 4 bases from J, the gap between germline ends came to 13 bases. CDR3 length equals 15 residues. Germline loops: CDR1 SGDLS, CDR2 YYNGEE. Complete variable domain (other parts from reference TRBV9 and TRBJ1-1): DSGVTQTPKHLITATGQRVTLRCSPRSGDLSVYWYQQSLDQGLQFLIQYYNGEERAKGNILERFSAQQFPDLHSELNLSSLELGDSALYFCASSVEGTRATEAFFGQGTRLTVV.

The chain uses TRBV28 and TRBJ2-1; possibly TRBD1 for D (6 bases). Per the germline V gene, CDR1 is MDHEN and CDR2 is SYDVKM. V was shortened by 7 bases and J by 3 bases, with 7 bases between the two germline ends. The CDR3 is made up of 12 amino acids. The CDR3 spells CASNRVYNEQFF. As DNA, the CDR3 is TGTGCCAGCAACAGGGTCTACAATGAGCAGTTCTTC.

J is TRBJ2-7 and V is TRBV6-5; 8 nucleotides align to TRBD2. V lost 3 bases to trimming and J lost 7 bases; unmatched junction nucleotides: 8. In germline, CDR1 is MNHEY, CDR2 SVGAGI. The CDR3 runs 14 residues. CDR3 amino acids: CASSYTGGPREQYF. The CDR3 DNA follows: TGTGCCAGCAGTTATACGGGAGGGCCACGGGAGCAGTACTTC.

This clone came up once. The V and J genes are TRBV5-6 and TRBJ1-1; no reliable D call. CDR3 length equals 15 residues. Germline loops: CDR1 SGHDT, CDR2 YYEEEE. The V gene lost 1 base and the J gene lost 0 bases, with 10 bases spanning the gap. The CDR3 spells CASSLSRKLNTEAFF. The CDR3 nucleotides read TGTGCCAGCAGCTTGTCAAGGAAGTTGAACACTGAAGCTTTCTTT. Together with reference TRBV5-6 and TRBJ1-1, the CDR3 gives the full variable domain: DAGVTQSPTHLIKTRGQQVTLRCSPKSGHDTVSWYQQALGQGPQFIFQYYEEEERQRGNFPDRFSGHQFPNYSSELNVNALLLGDSALYLCASSLSRKLNTEAFFGQGTRLTVV.

This chain connects TRBV9 to TRBJ1-6, with D possibly matching TRBD1 (6 bases). Germline CDR1 SGDLS, CDR2 YYNGEE. This CDR3 is 16 amino acids long. V lost 1 base to trimming and J lost 0 bases, with 8 bases between them. The CDR3 loop is CASSVRGGSYNSPLHF. The CDR3 nucleotides are TGTGCCAGCAGCGTACGAGGGGGCTCCTATAATTCACCCCTCCACTTT.

The chain uses TRBV5-5 and TRBJ1-3; D gene unclear. V was shortened by 4 bases and J by 4 bases, with 9 bases between the two germline ends. The CDR3 contains 13 residues. The germline V gene has CDR1 SGHKS and CDR2 YYEKEE (reference sequence). This CDR3 reads CASSPDVGNTIYF. CDR3 coding DNA: TGTGCCAGCAGCCCGGACGTCGGAAACACCATATATTTT.

The chain employs TRBV11-3 and TRBJ2-7; D gene uncertain. Trimming stripped 6 bases from V and 2 bases from J, with 11 bases between. The germline CDR1 and CDR2 sequences are SGHNT and YENEEA. The CDR3 length is 13 residues. CDR3 DNA sequence: TGTGCCAGCAGTCTCCTAGTTGCCTACGAGCAGTACTTC. Protein product: CASSLLVAYEQYF.

The chain uses TRBV6-2 or TRBV6-3 and TRBJ1-6; maybe TRBD1 (5 bases). The CDR3 spans 15 residues. The ends were cut back, 6 bases at V and 5 bases at J, with 14 bases in the middle. The germline V gene has CDR1 MNHEY and CDR2 SVGEGT. DNA for the CDR3: TGTGCCAGCAGCATAGCGGGACGGCATAATTCACCCCTCCACTTT. Encoded protein: CASSIAGRHNSPLHF.

The rearrangement joins TRBV28 to TRBJ1-1; a weak D match, TRBD1 (5 bases). V was pared by 2 bases and J by 6 bases, with 16 bases between. The CDR3 consists of 15 residues. Germline V CDR1 and CDR2: MDHEN, SYDVKM. CDR3 nucleotide sequence: TGTGCCAGCAGTTTAGTTACGGGGCGGCCTGCTGAAGCTTTCTTT. Protein: CASSLVTGRPAEAFF.

This clone came up once. V and J are TRBV10-2 and TRBJ2-3, with 7 bases that match TRBD2. The CDR3 sequence is 15 residues long. The V segment lost 7 bases and the J segment 4 bases; nucleotides outside the gene matches: 11. The V gene's germline CDR1 is WSHSY and CDR2 SAAADI. DNA for the CDR3: TGCGCCAGCAAGCCGGGAGGCCGGCTGGCAGATACGCAGTATTTT. It specifies CASKPGGRLADTQYF.

The gene calls are TRBV3-1 (or the pseudogene TRBV3-2) and TRBJ1-1, with D unresolved. Germline lookup yields CDR1 LGHDT and CDR2 YNNKEL (reference sequence). The CDR3 sequence is 13 residues long. Trimming pared 2 bases from V and 0 bases from J, leaving 4 bases between. CDR3 in amino acids: CASSQRLNTEAFF. CDR3 bases: TGTGCCAGCAGCCAAAGGCTGAACACTGAAGCTTTCTTT.

The chain employs TRBV5-1 and TRBJ2-3; no reliable D call. The germline V gene encodes CDR1 SGHRS and CDR2 YFSETQ. The V and J ends lost 0 bases and 0 bases respectively, with 5 bases between them. The CDR3 length is 14 residues. Here the CDR3 reads CASSLGGSTDTQYF. The CDR3 DNA reads TGCGCCAGCAGCTTGGGGGGAAGCACAGATACGCAGTATTTT.

The rearrangement links TRBV9 to TRBJ2-7; possible D gene TRBD1, 5 bases. In germline, CDR1 is SGDLS, CDR2 YYNGEE. V shed 2 bases and J shed 1 base, with 7 bases lying between them. The CDR3 covers 13 residues. The CDR3 coding sequence is TGTGCCAGCAGCGTGGGGCCATCCTACGAGCAGTACTTC. This encodes CASSVGPSYEQYF.

The chain carries TRBV4-2 and TRBJ2-2; D not resolved. The CDR3 has 15 residues. Per germline, CDR1 LGHNA and CDR2 YNFKEQ. The V gene lost 1 base and the J gene lost 5 bases, with 11 bases spanning the gap. CDR3 coding DNA: TGTGCCAGCAGCCAAGGGGTGTTGGGTACCGGGGAGCTGTTTTTT. It translates to CASSQGVLGTGELFF.

The chain carries TRBV27 and TRBJ1-1; D gene uncertain. This CDR3 has 14 amino acids. V lost 5 bases, J lost 6 bases, and 16 bases lay in between. The germline V gene has CDR1 MNHEY and CDR2 SMNVEV (reference sequence). The CDR3 DNA follows: TGTGCCAGCAGTGGCCGCGGCGTCAAGGCTGAAGCTTTCTTT. Amino acid sequence: CASSGRGVKAEAFF.

This chain uses TRBV11-1 with TRBJ2-1, with unresolved D. The CDR3 has 13 residues. CDR1 and CDR2 from the germline V gene are SGHAT and FQDESV (reference sequence). V was clipped by 2 bases and J by 6 bases, with 8 bases between them. CDR3 residues: CASSLRMGNEQFF. CDR3 bases: TGTGCCAGCAGCTTAAGAATGGGCAATGAGCAGTTCTTC.

In its sample, this clone was seen a few times. The chain couples TRBV6-4 to TRBJ1-2; TRBD1 agrees at 7 bases. From germline, CDR1 is MRHNA and CDR2 SNTAGT. With 3 bases clipped from V and 3 bases from J, the junction kept 1 base outside the gene matches. The CDR3 runs 13 residues. CDR3 amino acids: CASSETGDYGYTF. The CDR3 region has the DNA TGTGCCAGCAGTGAAACAGGGGACTATGGCTACACCTTC.